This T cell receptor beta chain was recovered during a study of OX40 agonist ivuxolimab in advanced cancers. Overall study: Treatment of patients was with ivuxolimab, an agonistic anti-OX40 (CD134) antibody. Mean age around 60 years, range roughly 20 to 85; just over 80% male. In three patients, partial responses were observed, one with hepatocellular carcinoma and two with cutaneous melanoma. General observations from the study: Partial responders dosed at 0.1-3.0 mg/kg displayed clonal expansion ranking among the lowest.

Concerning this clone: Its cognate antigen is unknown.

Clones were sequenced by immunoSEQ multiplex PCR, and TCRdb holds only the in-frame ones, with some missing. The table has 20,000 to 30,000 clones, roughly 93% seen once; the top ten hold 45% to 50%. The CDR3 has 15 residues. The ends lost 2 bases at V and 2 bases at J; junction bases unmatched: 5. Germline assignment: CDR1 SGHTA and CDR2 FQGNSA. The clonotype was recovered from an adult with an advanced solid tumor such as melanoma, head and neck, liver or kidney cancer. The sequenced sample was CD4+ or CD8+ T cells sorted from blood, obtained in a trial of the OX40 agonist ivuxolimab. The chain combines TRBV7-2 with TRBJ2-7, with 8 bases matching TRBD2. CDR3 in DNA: TGTGCCAGCAGCTTACGGGGGGGGTTAACCTACGAGCAGTACTTC. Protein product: CASSLRGGLTYEQYF.